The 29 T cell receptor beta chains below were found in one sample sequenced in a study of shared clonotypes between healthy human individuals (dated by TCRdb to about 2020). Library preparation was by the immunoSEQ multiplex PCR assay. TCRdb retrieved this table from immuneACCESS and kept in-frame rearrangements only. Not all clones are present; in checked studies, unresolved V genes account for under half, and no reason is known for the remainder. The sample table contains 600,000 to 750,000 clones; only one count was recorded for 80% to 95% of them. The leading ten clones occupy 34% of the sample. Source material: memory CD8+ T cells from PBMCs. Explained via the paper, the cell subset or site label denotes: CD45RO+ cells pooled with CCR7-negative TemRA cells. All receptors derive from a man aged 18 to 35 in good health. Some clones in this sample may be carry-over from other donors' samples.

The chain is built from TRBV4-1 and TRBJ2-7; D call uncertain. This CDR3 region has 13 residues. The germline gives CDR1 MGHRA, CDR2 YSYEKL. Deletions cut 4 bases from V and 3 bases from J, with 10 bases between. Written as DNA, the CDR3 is TGCGCCAGCAGCCCGTCAAGAGACTACGAGCAGTACTTC. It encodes CASSPSRDYEQYF.

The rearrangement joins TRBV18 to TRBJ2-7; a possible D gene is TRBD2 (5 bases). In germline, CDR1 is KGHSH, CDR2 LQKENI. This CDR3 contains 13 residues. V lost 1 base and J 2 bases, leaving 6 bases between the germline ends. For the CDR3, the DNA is TGTGCCAGCTCACCACTCGGGGCCTACGAGCAGTACTTC. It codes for CASSPLGAYEQYF. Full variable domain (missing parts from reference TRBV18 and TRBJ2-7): NAGVMQNPRHLVRRRGQEARLRCSPMKGHSHVYWYRQLPEEGLKFMVYLQKENIIDESGMPKERFSAEFPKEGPSILRIQQVVRGDSAAYFCASSPLGAYEQYFGPGTRLTVT.

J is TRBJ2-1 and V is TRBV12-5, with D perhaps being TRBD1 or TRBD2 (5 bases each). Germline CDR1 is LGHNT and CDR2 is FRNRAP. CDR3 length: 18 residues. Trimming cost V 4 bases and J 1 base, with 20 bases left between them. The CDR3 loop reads CASGSRDPGSGSYNEQFF. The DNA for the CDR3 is TGTGCTAGTGGTTCCCGGGACCCAGGAAGTGGGTCCTACAATGAGCAGTTCTTC.

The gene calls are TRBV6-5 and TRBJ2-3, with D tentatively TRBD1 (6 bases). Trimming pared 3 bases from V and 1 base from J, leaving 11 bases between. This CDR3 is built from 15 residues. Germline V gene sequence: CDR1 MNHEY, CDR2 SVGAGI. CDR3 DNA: TGTGCCAGCAGTTATAGGGGGACCCGCACAGATACGCAGTATTTT. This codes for CASSYRGTRTDTQYF.

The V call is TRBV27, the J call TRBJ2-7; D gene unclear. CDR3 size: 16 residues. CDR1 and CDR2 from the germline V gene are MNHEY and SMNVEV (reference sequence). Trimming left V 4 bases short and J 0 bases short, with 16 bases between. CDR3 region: CASSSSWGPLSYEQYF. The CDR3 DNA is TGTGCCAGCAGTTCGTCTTGGGGTCCACTCTCCTACGAGCAGTACTTC.

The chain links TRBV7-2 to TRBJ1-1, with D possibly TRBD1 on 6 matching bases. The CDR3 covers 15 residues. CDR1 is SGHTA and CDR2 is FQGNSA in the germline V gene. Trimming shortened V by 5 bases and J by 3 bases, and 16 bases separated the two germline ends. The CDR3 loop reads CASSPIQGGHTEAFF. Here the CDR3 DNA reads TGTGCCAGCAGCCCCATACAGGGAGGGCACACTGAAGCTTTCTTT.

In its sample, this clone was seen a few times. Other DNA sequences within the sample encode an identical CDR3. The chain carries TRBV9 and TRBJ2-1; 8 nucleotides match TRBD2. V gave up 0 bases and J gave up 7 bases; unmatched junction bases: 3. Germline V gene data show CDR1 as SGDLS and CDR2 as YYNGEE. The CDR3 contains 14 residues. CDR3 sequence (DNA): TGTGCCAGCAGCGTAGGTGGCGGGAGGAATGAGCAGTTCTTC. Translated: CASSVGGGRNEQFF.

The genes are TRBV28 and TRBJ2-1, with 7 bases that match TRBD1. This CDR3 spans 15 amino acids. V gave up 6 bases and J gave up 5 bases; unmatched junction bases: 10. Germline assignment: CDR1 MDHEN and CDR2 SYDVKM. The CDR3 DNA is TGTGCCAGCAGCCGTAGACAGGGCCCCCACAATGAGCAGTTCTTC. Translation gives CASSRRQGPHNEQFF.

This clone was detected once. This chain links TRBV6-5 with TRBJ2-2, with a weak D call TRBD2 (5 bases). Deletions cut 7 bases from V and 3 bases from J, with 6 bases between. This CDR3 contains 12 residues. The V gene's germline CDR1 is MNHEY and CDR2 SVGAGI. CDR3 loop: CASTGYTGELFF. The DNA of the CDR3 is TGTGCCAGCACGGGGTACACCGGGGAGCTGTTTTTT.

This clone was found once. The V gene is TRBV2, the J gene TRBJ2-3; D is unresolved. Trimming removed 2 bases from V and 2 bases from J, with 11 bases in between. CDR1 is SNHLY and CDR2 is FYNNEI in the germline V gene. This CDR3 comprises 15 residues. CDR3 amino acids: CASSEREAITDTQYF. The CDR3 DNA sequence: TGTGCCAGCAGTGAAAGGGAAGCGATCACAGATACGCAGTATTTT. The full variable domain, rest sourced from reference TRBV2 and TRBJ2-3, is EPEVTQTPSHQVTQMGQEVILRCVPISNHLYFYWYRQILGQKVEFLVSFYNNEISEKSEIFDDQFSVERPDGSNFTLKIRSTKLEDSAMYFCASSEREAITDTQYFGPGTRLTVL.

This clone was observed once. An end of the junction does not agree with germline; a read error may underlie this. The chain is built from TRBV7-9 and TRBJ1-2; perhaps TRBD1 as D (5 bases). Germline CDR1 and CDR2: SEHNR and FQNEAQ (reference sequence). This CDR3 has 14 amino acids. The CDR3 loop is CAGSSGPNYYGYTF. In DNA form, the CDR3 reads TGTGCCGGCAGCTCGGGACCGAATTACTATGGCTACACCTTC.

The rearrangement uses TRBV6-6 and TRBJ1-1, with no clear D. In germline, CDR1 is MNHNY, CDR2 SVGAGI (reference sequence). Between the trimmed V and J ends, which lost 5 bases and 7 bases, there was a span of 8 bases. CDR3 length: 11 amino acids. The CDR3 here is CASSHGSEAFF. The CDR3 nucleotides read TGTGCCAGCAGTCACGGGAGTGAAGCTTTCTTT.

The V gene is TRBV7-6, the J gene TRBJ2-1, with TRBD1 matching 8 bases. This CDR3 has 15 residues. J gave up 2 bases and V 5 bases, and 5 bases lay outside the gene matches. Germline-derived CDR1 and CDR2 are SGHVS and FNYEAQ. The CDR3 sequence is CASSPDRGPYNEQFF. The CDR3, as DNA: TGTGCCAGCAGCCCAGACAGGGGACCCTACAATGAGCAGTTCTTC.

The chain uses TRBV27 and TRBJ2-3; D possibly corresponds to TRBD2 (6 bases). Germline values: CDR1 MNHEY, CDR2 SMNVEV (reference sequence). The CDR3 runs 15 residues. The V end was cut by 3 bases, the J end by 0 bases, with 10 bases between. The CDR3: CASSFLGLSTDTQYF. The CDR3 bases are TGTGCCAGCAGTTTCTTGGGACTCAGCACAGATACGCAGTATTTT.

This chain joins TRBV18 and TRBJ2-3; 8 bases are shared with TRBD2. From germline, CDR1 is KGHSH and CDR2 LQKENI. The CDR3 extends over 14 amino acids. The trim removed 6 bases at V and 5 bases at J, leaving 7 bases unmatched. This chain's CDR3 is CASSSLGGEDTQYF. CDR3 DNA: TGTGCCAGCTCCTCCCTCGGGGGGGAAGATACGCAGTATTTT. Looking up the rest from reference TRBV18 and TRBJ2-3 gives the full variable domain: NAGVMQNPRHLVRRRGQEARLRCSPMKGHSHVYWYRQLPEEGLKFMVYLQKENIIDESGMPKERFSAEFPKEGPSILRIQQVVRGDSAAYFCASSSLGGEDTQYFGPGTRLTVL.

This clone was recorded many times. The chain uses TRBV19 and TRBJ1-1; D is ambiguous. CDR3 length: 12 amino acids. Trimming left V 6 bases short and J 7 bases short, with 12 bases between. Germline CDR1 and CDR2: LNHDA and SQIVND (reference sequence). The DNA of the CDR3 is TGTGCCAGTAGCGTAGACACTCGTGAAGCTTTCTTT. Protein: CASSVDTREAFF. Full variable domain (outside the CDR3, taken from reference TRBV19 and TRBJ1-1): DGGITQSPKYLFRKEGQNVTLSCEQNLNHDAMYWYRQDPGQGLRLIYYSQIVNDFQKGDIAEGYSVSREKKESFPLTVTSAQKNPTAFYLCASSVDTREAFFGQGTRLTVV.

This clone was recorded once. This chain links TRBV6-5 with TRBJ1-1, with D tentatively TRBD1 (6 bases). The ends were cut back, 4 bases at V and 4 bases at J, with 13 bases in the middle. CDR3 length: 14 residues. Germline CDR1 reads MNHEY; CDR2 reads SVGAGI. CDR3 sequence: CASSSGQWTTEAFF. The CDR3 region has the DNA TGTGCCAGCAGTTCAGGACAGTGGACCACTGAAGCTTTCTTT.

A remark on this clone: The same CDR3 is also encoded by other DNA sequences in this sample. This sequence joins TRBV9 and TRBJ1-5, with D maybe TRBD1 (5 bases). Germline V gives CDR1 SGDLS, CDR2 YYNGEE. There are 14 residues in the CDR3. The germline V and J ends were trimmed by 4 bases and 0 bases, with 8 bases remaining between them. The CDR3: CASSPTGSNQPQHF. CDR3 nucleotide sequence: TGTGCCAGCAGCCCCACAGGTAGCAATCAGCCCCAGCATTTT.

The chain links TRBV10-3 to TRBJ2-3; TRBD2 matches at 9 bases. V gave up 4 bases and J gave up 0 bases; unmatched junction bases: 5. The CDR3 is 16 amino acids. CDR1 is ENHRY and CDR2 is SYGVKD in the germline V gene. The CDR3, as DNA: TGTGCCATCAGTGGTGAGCGGGAGGCGAGCACAGATACGCAGTATTTT. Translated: CAISGEREASTDTQYF.

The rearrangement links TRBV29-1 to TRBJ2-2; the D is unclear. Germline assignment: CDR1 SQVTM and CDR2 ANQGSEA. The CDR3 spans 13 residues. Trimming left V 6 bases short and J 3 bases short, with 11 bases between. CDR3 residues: CSVLSADTGELFF. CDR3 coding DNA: TGCAGCGTCCTGTCCGCGGACACCGGGGAGCTGTTTTTT.

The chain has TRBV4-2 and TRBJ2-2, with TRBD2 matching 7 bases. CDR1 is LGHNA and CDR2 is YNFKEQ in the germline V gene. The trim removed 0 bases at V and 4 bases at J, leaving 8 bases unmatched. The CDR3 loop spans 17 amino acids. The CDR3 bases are TGTGCCAGCAGCCAAGATTACGGCGGGAGTCCCACCGGGGAGCTGTTTTTT. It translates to CASSQDYGGSPTGELFF.

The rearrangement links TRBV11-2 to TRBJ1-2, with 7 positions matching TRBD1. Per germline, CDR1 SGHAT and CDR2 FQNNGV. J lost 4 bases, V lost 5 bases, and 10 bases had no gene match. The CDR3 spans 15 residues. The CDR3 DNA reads TGTGCCAGCAGCCACCCGGACAGGACTCGCTATGGCTACACCTTC. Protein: CASSHPDRTRYGYTF.

CDR3 region: CASTLLNTEAFF. Here the CDR3 DNA reads TGTGCCAGCACGTTGTTGAACACTGAAGCTTTCTTT. V usage is TRBV6-1 and J usage is TRBJ1-1, with D unclear. Germline V gives CDR1 MNHNS, CDR2 SASEGT. CDR3 length: 12 amino acids. V lost 7 bases and J 0 bases, leaving 6 bases between the germline ends.

The CDR3 region is CASSQERGVGVYEQYF. The CDR3 DNA sequence: TGTGCCAGCAGCCAAGAAAGAGGGGTTGGCGTTTACGAGCAGTACTTC. This chain links TRBV4-2 with TRBJ2-7; D may match TRBD1 or TRBD2 (5 bases each). The CDR3 totals 16 residues. Germline V gene sequence: CDR1 LGHNA, CDR2 YNFKEQ. V lost 0 bases to trimming and J lost 4 bases, with 16 bases between them.

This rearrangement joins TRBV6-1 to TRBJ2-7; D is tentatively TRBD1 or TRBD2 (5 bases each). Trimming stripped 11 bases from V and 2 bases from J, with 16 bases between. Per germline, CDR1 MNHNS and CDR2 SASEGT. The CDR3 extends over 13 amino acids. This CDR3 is CACQGRTTYEQYF. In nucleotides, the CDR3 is TGTGCCTGCCAGGGACGGACCACCTACGAGCAGTACTTC.

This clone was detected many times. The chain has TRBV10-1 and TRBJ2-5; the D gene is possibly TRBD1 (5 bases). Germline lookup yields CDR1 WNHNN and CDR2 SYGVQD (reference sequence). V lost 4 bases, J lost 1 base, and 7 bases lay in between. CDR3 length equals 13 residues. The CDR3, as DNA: TGCGCCAGCAGTGGACAGCCCCAAGAGACCCAGTACTTC. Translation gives CASSGQPQETQYF.

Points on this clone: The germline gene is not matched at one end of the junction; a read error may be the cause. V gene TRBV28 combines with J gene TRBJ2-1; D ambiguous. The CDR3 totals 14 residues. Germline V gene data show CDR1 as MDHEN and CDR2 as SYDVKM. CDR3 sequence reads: CASSSISRYNEQFF. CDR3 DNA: TGTGCCAGCAGTTCCATTAGTCGCTACAATGAACAGTTCTTC. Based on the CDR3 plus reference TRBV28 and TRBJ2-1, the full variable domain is DVKVTQSSRYLVKRTGEKVFLECVQDMDHENMFWYRQDPGLGLRLIYFSYDVKMKEKGDIPEGYSVSREKKERFSLILESASTNQTSMYLCASSSISRYNEQFFGPGTRLTVL.

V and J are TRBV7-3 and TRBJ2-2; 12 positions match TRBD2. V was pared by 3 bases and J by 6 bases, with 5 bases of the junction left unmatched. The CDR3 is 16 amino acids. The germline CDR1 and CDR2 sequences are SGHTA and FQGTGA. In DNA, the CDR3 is TGTGCCAGCAGCTTGAGTCTAGCGGGAGGGCCCGGGGAGCTGTTTTTT. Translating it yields CASSLSLAGGPGELFF.

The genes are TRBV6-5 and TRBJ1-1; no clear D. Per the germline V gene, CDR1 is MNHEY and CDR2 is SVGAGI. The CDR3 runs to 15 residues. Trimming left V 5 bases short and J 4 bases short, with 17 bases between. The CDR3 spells CASSPLREVVTEAFF. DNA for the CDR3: TGTGCCAGCAGTCCCCTTAGGGAGGTGGTCACTGAAGCTTTCTTT.